Shown below are 11 T cell receptor beta chains from a single sample sequenced in a study of blood T cells in healthy people across ages. For the second PCR, which ran for about 6 to 11 cycles, a sample-barcoded 5' primer and a J-beta primer mix were used. Each CDR3 protein is one row after TCRdb ran MiXCR on the 5' RACE reads. The data show approximately 690,000 distinct CDR3 sequences, approximately 59% seen once. Material: blood. Every receptor here comes from a man in his fifties or sixties in good health.

A note on this clonotype: One junction end does not reproduce the germline sequence, and a read error may be involved. This rearrangement joins TRBV6-6 to TRBJ2-7; D gene uncertain. Germline lookup yields CDR1 MNHNY and CDR2 SVGAGI (reference sequence). CDR3 length equals 11 residues. The CDR3 nucleotides read TGTGCCAGCAACAGAGCCAACGAGCTGTACTTC. It codes for CASNRANELYF.

This clonotype was seen a handful of times. The CDR3 DNA follows: TGTGCCAGCAGTCCCCGGGGGGGTGGCTATGGCTACACCTTC. Translated: CASSPRGGGYGYTF. The rearrangement links TRBV27 to TRBJ1-2, with D possibly TRBD1 on 5 matching bases. The CDR3 is made up of 14 amino acids. Deletions cut 5 bases from V and 4 bases from J, with 14 bases between. Germline-derived CDR1 and CDR2 are MNHEY and SMNVEV (reference sequence).

A few counts support this clonotype. The V and J genes are TRBV5-1 and TRBJ2-7, with 9 bases that match TRBD1. Germline V CDR1 and CDR2: SGHRS, YFSETQ. This CDR3 is 14 amino acids long. Unmatched junction bases numbered 2, after V lost 2 bases and J lost 2 bases. CDR3 residues: CASSFRDRAYEQYF. The CDR3 nucleotides are TGCGCCAGCAGCTTCCGGGACAGGGCCTACGAGCAGTACTTC.

The V call is TRBV5-1, the J call TRBJ2-1; D not certain. The CDR3 sequence is 14 residues long. The germline V gene has CDR1 SGHRS and CDR2 YFSETQ. Trimming took 2 bases from V and 6 from J, leaving 12 bases between them. The CDR3 DNA is TGCGCCAGCAGCTTCGATCCACCAACCAATGAGCAGTTCTTC. Its protein is CASSFDPPTNEQFF.

This clonotype has more than one count but fewer than ten. V usage is TRBV3-1 and J usage is TRBJ2-6; tentatively, D is TRBD2 (5 bases). CDR1 is LGHDT and CDR2 is YNNKEL in the germline V gene (reference sequence). The CDR3 is made up of 18 amino acids. The V end was cut by 2 bases, the J end by 0 bases, with 14 bases between. CDR3 bases: TGTGCCAGCAGCCAACCCCCTAAGGGAGTCTCTGGGGCCAACGTCCTGACTTTC. It encodes CASSQPPKGVSGANVLTF.

This clonotype occurred once. The V call is TRBV3-1, the J call TRBJ1-2, with 8 bases matching TRBD1. V shed 5 bases, J shed 3 bases, and the junction held 5 bases outside the gene matches. In germline, CDR1 is LGHDT, CDR2 YNNKEL (reference sequence). There are 14 residues in the CDR3. CDR3 bases: TGTGCCAGCAGCTTTCGGACAGGGTACTATGGCTACACCTTC. Translation gives CASSFRTGYYGYTF.

The rearrangement links TRBV28 to TRBJ1-1; TRBD1 aligns across 7 bases. After removal of 6 bases from V and 2 bases from J, the junction contained 15 bases not matched to a gene. Germline CDR1 is MDHEN and CDR2 is SYDVKM. This CDR3 region has 17 residues. Written as DNA, the CDR3 is TGTGCCAGCAGATCAGCTTTTTTGACAGGGCAAAACACTGAAGCTTTCTTT. Translating it yields CASRSAFLTGQNTEAFF. Supplemented by reference TRBV28 and TRBJ1-1, the full variable domain reads DVKVTQSSRYLVKRTGEKVFLECVQDMDHENMFWYRQDPGLGLRLIYFSYDVKMKEKGDIPEGYSVSREKKERFSLILESASTNQTSMYLCASRSAFLTGQNTEAFFGQGTRLTVV.

The V gene is TRBV21-1, the J gene TRBJ2-2; the table's D call, TRBD1, has no DNA check behind it. TRBV21-1 is a pseudogene. The CDR3 extends over 14 amino acids. This chain's CDR3 is CASPDSSSPGELFF. CDR3 DNA: TGTGCCAGCCCCGACAGTTCATCTCCCGGGGAGCTGTTTTTT.

The chain employs TRBV6-6 and TRBJ1-2; 7 bases map to TRBD1. This CDR3 has 15 amino acids. Germline V gives CDR1 MNHNY, CDR2 SVGAGI (reference sequence). V lost 0 bases, J lost 4 bases, and 5 bases stayed unmatched. CDR3 nucleotides: TGTGCCAGCAGTTACTCGAGGGACAGAACCTATGGCTACACCTTC. This encodes CASSYSRDRTYGYTF.

The chain carries TRBV6-2 or TRBV6-3 and TRBJ2-1, with 9 bases matching TRBD1. The CDR3 length is 16 residues. V was clipped by 0 bases and J by 4 bases; unmatched bases: 4. Germline values: CDR1 MNHEY, CDR2 SVGEGT. The CDR3 nucleotides read TGTGCCAGCAGTTACTCCGGGACAGGGAAGTACAATGAGCAGTTCTTC. Protein sequence: CASSYSGTGKYNEQFF.

V usage is TRBV3-1 and J usage is TRBJ2-1; D possibly corresponds to TRBD1 (7 bases). The V and J ends lost 4 bases and 0 bases respectively, with 13 bases between them. CDR1 and CDR2 (germline): LGHDT, YNNKEL (reference sequence). The CDR3 extends over 16 amino acids. The DNA of the CDR3 is TGTGCCAGCAGCCGCGGGACAGAAAGCTCCTACAATGAGCAGTTCTTC. This translates into CASSRGTESSYNEQFF.